This T cell receptor beta chain stems from a study of shared clonotypes between healthy human individuals. Across the whole study: A few men and two women, aged 18 to 49, were donors. CD4 naive and CD4 memory each took three plates per donor, while CD8 naive took two and CD8 memory one.

Only in-frame clones appear in the TCRdb table, and some are missing; sequencing was by immunoSEQ multiplex PCR. The data show approximately 840,000 clones, about 96% seen once. Terminally differentiated effector memory CD45RA+ cells were excluded by CCR7 positive selection of CD45RO-negative cells. Remarks on this clone: Its cognate antigen is unknown.

Broader study findings: A few donors had approximately 4.6% of their naive CD4 clonotypes in common.

The CDR3 length is 20 residues. Germline trimming cut 3 bases from V and 2 bases from J; bases unmatched to any gene: 17. The germline V gene has CDR1 SGDLS and CDR2 YYNGEE. The sequenced sample consisted of naive CD8+ T cells sorted from blood. The chain combines TRBV9 with TRBJ2-1, with 10 nucleotides matching TRBD1. The source is a man aged 25-40 years in good health. CDR3 DNA sequence: TGTGCCAGCAGCGAGGGTGGGACAGGGGCACAATTCGAGCCCTACAATGAGCAGTTCTTC. Its translation: CASSEGGTGAQFEPYNEQFF.